Presented here are 24 T cell receptor beta chains from one specimen sequenced in a study of T-cell reconstitution after alpha-beta-depleted transplantation in children. A TCRbeta library incorporating unique molecular identifiers was prepared. MiXCR, run by TCRdb on the PCR reads, gives a single entry per CDR3 protein. The sample consists of some 640,000 distinct CDR3 sequences, over 15% of them appearing once. The source was PBMCs from the stem cell graft donor, collected from the stem cell graft. These receptors came from a human donor who donated a stem cell graft to a child with acute myeloid leukemia.

The chain has TRBV7-9 and TRBJ2-2; the match to TRBD2 covers 9 bases. In germline, CDR1 is SEHNR, CDR2 FQNEAQ (reference sequence). This CDR3 region has 17 residues. V dropped 2 bases and J dropped 3; count of bases not matched to a gene: 7. The CDR3: CASSLRGGAVYTGELFF. The CDR3 DNA is TGTGCCAGCAGCTTACGCGGGGGGGCCGTGTACACCGGGGAGCTGTTTTTT. The whole variable domain, remainder taken from reference TRBV7-9 and TRBJ2-2, is DTGVSQNPRHKITKRGQNVTFRCDPISEHNRLYWYRQTLGQGPEFLTYFQNEAQLEKSRLLSDRFSAERPKGSFSTLEIQRTEQGDSAMYLCASSLRGGAVYTGELFFGEGSRLTVL.

V usage is TRBV12-3 or TRBV12-4 and J usage is TRBJ1-1; TRBD1 agrees at 8 bases. Losses at the gene ends were 7 bases for V and 10 bases for J; bases not matched to a gene: 11. The CDR3 totals 13 residues. CDR3 protein: CASTLTEGQGAFF. The CDR3 DNA follows: TGTGCCAGCACCCTTACAGAAGGACAGGGAGCTTTCTTT.

The table lists this clonotype with a few counts. The chain recombines TRBV7-8 with TRBJ1-2; unclear D gene. CDR3 size: 16 residues. The V end lost 0 bases, the J end lost 1 base, and 12 bases lay between the germline ends. The V gene's germline CDR1 is SGHVS and CDR2 FQNEAQ. CDR3 sequence reads: CASSLAFASNNYGYTF. As DNA, the CDR3 is TGTGCCAGCAGCTTAGCGTTTGCCTCCAATAACTATGGCTACACCTTC. Full variable domain (remainder filled in from reference TRBV7-8 and TRBJ1-2): GAGVSQSPRYKVAKRGQDVALRCDPISGHVSLFWYQQALGQGPEFLTYFQNEAQLDKSGLPSDRFFAERPEGSVSTLKIQRTQQEDSAVYLCASSLAFASNNYGYTFGSGTRLTVV.

In this sample, this clonotype turned up a few times. CDR3 sequence: CASSYWSGLNQPQHF. CDR3 nucleotide sequence: TGTGCCAGCAGTTATTGGTCGGGGTTGAATCAGCCCCAGCATTTT. The gene calls are TRBV6-2 or TRBV6-3 and TRBJ1-5, with D uncertain. Germline CDR1 reads MNHEY; CDR2 reads SVGEGT. V lost 3 bases to trimming and J lost 4 bases, with 13 bases between them. The CDR3 runs 15 residues.

This clonotype was counted between two and nine times. The chain couples TRBV20-1 to TRBJ1-1, with D possibly matching TRBD1 (6 bases). CDR1 DFQATT and CDR2 SNEGSKA come from the germline V gene (reference sequence). Trimming removed 5 bases at V and 2 bases at J, with 15 bases between. The CDR3 length is 14 residues. The CDR3 region has the DNA TGCAGTGCTTCCGGGGGGGCCTTTAACACTGAAGCTTTCTTT. Translation gives CSASGGAFNTEAFF.

This chain links TRBV29-1 with TRBJ2-1; TRBD2 agrees at 11 bases. CDR1 and CDR2 from the germline V gene are SQVTM and ANQGSEA. With 1 base clipped from V and 3 bases from J, the junction kept 5 bases outside the gene matches. There are 16 residues in the CDR3. The CDR3 DNA is TGCAGCGTTGAAGGGGCTAGCGGGGGGAACTACAATGAGCAGTTCTTC. Protein sequence: CSVEGASGGNYNEQFF.

Only a few counts were recorded for this clonotype. J is TRBJ1-2 and V is TRBV6-5; 10 nucleotides match TRBD1. CDR3 length: 16 residues. Germline V gene sequence: CDR1 MNHEY, CDR2 SVGAGI. V was pared by 2 bases and J by 8 bases, with 11 bases of the junction left unmatched. The CDR3 here is CASSYLRQGAVRGYTF. The CDR3 DNA is TGTGCCAGCAGTTACCTTAGACAGGGGGCAGTGCGGGGCTACACCTTC.

This clonotype was detected many times. This rearrangement joins TRBV6-5 to TRBJ1-1; no firm D call. The germline V gene has CDR1 MNHEY and CDR2 SVGAGI. V lost 4 bases, J lost 4 bases, and 13 bases lay in between. The CDR3 is made up of 14 amino acids. The CDR3: CASSSPGELTEAFF. The CDR3 bases are TGTGCCAGCAGTTCTCCCGGGGAACTCACTGAAGCTTTCTTT.

At least ten counts were recorded for this clonotype. The chain employs TRBV20-1 and TRBJ2-1; 7 bases match TRBD2. Germline-derived CDR1 and CDR2 are DFQATT and SNEGSKA (reference sequence). This CDR3 is built from 15 residues. V gave up 0 bases and J gave up 2 bases; unmatched junction bases: 4. The CDR3 loop reads CSAREISGPYNEQFF. Written as DNA, the CDR3 is TGCAGTGCTAGAGAGATTAGCGGGCCCTACAATGAGCAGTTCTTC.

In its sample, this clonotype was seen many times. This rearrangement joins TRBV7-2 to TRBJ2-2; the D gene is possibly TRBD2 (5 bases). Germline V gene lookup returns CDR1 SGHTA and CDR2 FQGNSA. V was pared by 6 bases and J by 9 bases, with 17 bases between. The CDR3 totals 14 residues. CDR3 residues: CASRPQYGVRELFF. The CDR3 DNA sequence: TGTGCCAGCAGACCCCAGTACGGGGTTCGGGAGCTGTTTTTT.

This clonotype was observed a few times. V is TRBV6-2 or TRBV6-3 and J is TRBJ1-2; no clear D. Trimming shortened V by 7 bases and J by 3 bases, and 21 bases separated the two germline ends. Per the germline V gene, CDR1 is MNHEY and CDR2 is SVGEGT. This CDR3 is 16 amino acids long. Written as DNA, the CDR3 is TGTGCCAGCACTCCATTGCCCGGGGTTAACTACTATGGCTACACCTTC. It yields the protein CASTPLPGVNYYGYTF.

This clonotype was seen only a few times. The V and J genes are TRBV15 and TRBJ1-5, with D unresolved. Between the trimmed V and J ends, which lost 0 bases and 0 bases, there was a span of 6 bases. Germline V gives CDR1 LNHNV, CDR2 YYDKDF (reference sequence). The CDR3 loop spans 15 amino acids. The CDR3 region is CATSRDGDSNQPQHF. As DNA, the CDR3 is TGTGCCACCAGCAGAGATGGTGATAGCAATCAGCCCCAGCATTTT.

This clonotype was counted a few times. The CDR3 reads CSSGSSTDTQYF. CDR3 sequence (DNA): TGCAGCAGCGGTTCTAGCACAGATACGCAGTATTTT. V is TRBV29-1 and J is TRBJ2-3, with D possibly TRBD2 on 5 matching bases. The CDR3 length is 12 residues. V lost 8 bases and J lost 0, with 9 bases in between. Germline loops: CDR1 SQVTM, CDR2 ANQGSEA.

This clonotype has more than one count but fewer than ten. The V call is TRBV29-1, the J call TRBJ1-6; possibly TRBD1 for D (5 bases). Germline CDR1 reads SQVTM; CDR2 reads ANQGSEA. The CDR3 spans 12 residues. Trimming took off 6 bases at V and 9 bases at J, with 12 bases between the two ends. The CDR3: CSVSGSGSPLHF. CDR3 DNA: TGCAGCGTATCAGGGTCGGGTTCACCCCTCCACTTT.

This clonotype was detected a few times. The V gene is TRBV20-1, the J gene TRBJ1-5; 7 nucleotides align to TRBD1. CDR1 is DFQATT and CDR2 is SNEGSKA in the germline V gene (reference sequence). This CDR3 comprises 11 residues. Trimming took 6 bases from V and 15 from J; bases not matched to a gene: 11. The chain's CDR3 is CSAYIGGRGHF. The CDR3 DNA follows: TGCAGTGCCTATATAGGGGGCAGGGGGCATTTT.

The rearrangement joins TRBV7-2 to TRBJ1-1; the match to TRBD1 covers 7 bases. With V trimmed by 5 bases and J by 4 bases, 7 bases remained unmatched. This CDR3 spans 14 amino acids. Germline CDR1 reads SGHTA; CDR2 reads FQGNSA. This CDR3 reads CASSAQGLATEAFF. For the CDR3, the DNA is TGTGCCAGCAGCGCACAGGGGTTGGCCACTGAAGCTTTCTTT.

This rearrangement joins TRBV24-1 to TRBJ2-3, with D maybe TRBD2 (6 bases). CDR1 and CDR2 (germline): KGHDR, SFDVKD. This CDR3 has 15 residues. V gave up 3 bases and J gave up 2 bases, with 11 bases separating them. CDR3 bases: TGTGCCACCAGTGATCGGGACTTCTTCACAGATACGCAGTATTTT. Translation: CATSDRDFFTDTQYF.

This clonotype was counted between two and nine times. The CDR3 protein is CASSSLNMDTEAFF. DNA of the CDR3: TGTGCCAGCAGCTCGCTAAACATGGACACTGAAGCTTTCTTT. The chain employs TRBV7-2 and TRBJ1-1; no clear D. The germline V and J ends were trimmed by 4 bases and 3 bases, with 12 bases remaining between them. The CDR3 runs to 14 residues. The germline V gene has CDR1 SGHTA and CDR2 FQGNSA.

This clonotype appeared many times. The V call is TRBV4-3, the J call TRBJ2-1, with TRBD2 matching 13 bases. Germline CDR1 reads LGHNA; CDR2 reads YSLEER. The CDR3 is made up of 17 amino acids. Germline trimming cut 4 bases from V and 1 base from J; bases unmatched to any gene: 4. The DNA for the CDR3 is TGCGCCAGCAGCCGACTAGCGGGGGGTATATCCTACAATGAGCAGTTCTTC. Protein: CASSRLAGGISYNEQFF.

To note about this clonotype: Possible read error: a much larger clone is one base away. V usage is TRBV20-1 and J usage is TRBJ2-5; 10 nucleotides align to TRBD2. Germline V gene lookup returns CDR1 DFQATT and CDR2 SNEGSKA (reference sequence). This CDR3 comprises 15 residues. CDR3 sequence: CSTRDPSGGQETQYF. CDR3 nucleotides: TGCAGTACTAGAGATCCTAGCGGGGGCCAAGAGACCCAGTACTTC.

This clonotype has at least ten counts. The V gene is TRBV13, the J gene TRBJ1-1; 7 nucleotides line up with TRBD1. V shed 5 bases, J shed 8 bases, and the junction held 11 bases outside the gene matches. The CDR3 is 14 residues long. Germline CDR1 reads PRHDT; CDR2 reads FYEKMQ (reference sequence). For the CDR3, the DNA is TGTGCCAGCAGCGCACAAACAGGGGCCAGAGAAGCTTTCTTT. It encodes CASSAQTGAREAFF.

Notes on this clonotype: A read error may produce the germline difference seen at one junction end. The chain links TRBV20-1 to TRBJ2-5; TRBD2 is a possible D gene (5 bases). The CDR3 covers 17 residues. The germline gives CDR1 DFQATT, CDR2 SNEGSKA (reference sequence). CDR3: CCARTLLGEGASETQYF. DNA of the CDR3: TGCTGTGCTAGAACCCTGCTTGGAGAGGGCGCGTCAGAGACCCAGTACTTC.

The J gene is TRBJ2-2, the V gene TRBV7-6; D is perhaps TRBD2 (5 bases). CDR1 is SGHVS, CDR2 FNYEAQ, per germline. V gave up 7 bases and J gave up 6 bases, with 12 bases separating them. CDR3 length: 13 residues. The CDR3 region has the DNA TGTGCCAGCACGGGATTAAAGGCCGGGGAGCTGTTTTTT. Its translation: CASTGLKAGELFF.

The chain joins TRBV20-1 to TRBJ2-1; 10 nucleotides align to TRBD2. This CDR3 comprises 15 residues. Germline lookup yields CDR1 DFQATT and CDR2 SNEGSKA (reference sequence). V gave up 3 bases and J gave up 5 bases; unmatched junction bases: 7. The CDR3 DNA is TGCAGTGCTAGCGGAGCGGGGGGGCTAGACAATGAGCAGTTCTTC. Translating gives CSASGAGGLDNEQFF.